The 8 T cell receptor beta chains given below trace back to one sample, sequenced in a study of PD-1 blockade in classical Hodgkin lymphoma. Time point meaning: cycle 4 day 1 (C4D1), after less than 7 weeks of nivolumab. All trial patients relapsed after autologous stem cell transplantation. Starting with thawed PBMCs, CD4+ T cells were purified by magnetic negative selection. Repertoires were generated with immunoSEQ multiplex PCR, while TCRdb's copy carries only in-frame clones and drops some. The table records about 19,000 clones, 83% of them present only once. Sequencing used CD4+ T cells from blood, obtained before the fourth cycle of nivolumab. The source of these receptors is a human donor with classical Hodgkin lymphoma.

The chain recombines TRBV28 with TRBJ2-7; 9 bases match TRBD1. V shed 5 bases and J 9 bases; nucleotides not matched to a gene: 8. The CDR3 totals 13 residues. In germline, CDR1 is MDHEN, CDR2 SYDVKM. The CDR3 coding sequence is TGTGCCAGCAGTACCGGGACAGGGTCCGGGCAGTACTTC. Its protein product is CASSTGTGSGQYF.

The V call is TRBV5-1, the J call TRBJ2-7, with TRBD1 matching 12 bases. Germline V gives CDR1 SGHRS, CDR2 YFSETQ. The trim removed 4 bases at V and 4 bases at J, leaving 6 bases unmatched. The CDR3 is 15 residues long. The CDR3 protein is CASSLGGQGAYEQYF. In DNA form, the CDR3 reads TGCGCCAGCAGCCTCGGGGGACAGGGGGCGTACGAGCAGTACTTC.

The chain employs TRBV10-3 and TRBJ2-7, with 9 bases aligning to TRBD1. The length of the CDR3 is 14 residues. V was clipped by 6 bases and J by 4 bases; unmatched bases: 7. Germline CDR1 reads ENHRY; CDR2 reads SYGVKD. This chain's CDR3 is CAIRTDRGGYEQYF. CDR3 in DNA: TGTGCCATCAGGACGGACAGGGGAGGATACGAGCAGTACTTC.

V and J are TRBV19 and TRBJ2-5; the D gene is possibly TRBD2 (6 bases). The CDR3 totals 15 residues. Germline CDR1 LNHDA, CDR2 SQIVND (reference sequence). Trimming took 1 base from V and 3 from J, leaving 12 bases between them. For the CDR3, the DNA is TGTGCCAGTAGTATAGGGCGGGGAGATAAAGAGACCCAGTACTTC. It translates to CASSIGRGDKETQYF.

The chain links TRBV19 to TRBJ1-2, with D uncertain. The CDR3 length is 13 residues. The V end was cut by 3 bases, the J end by 5 bases, with 10 bases between. Germline V lookup: CDR1 LNHDA, CDR2 SQIVND (reference sequence). This CDR3 reads CASSIALSYGYTF. CDR3 DNA: TGTGCCAGTAGTATTGCTCTATCGTATGGCTACACCTTC.

This sequence joins TRBV5-4 and TRBJ2-1, with 10 positions matching TRBD2. The CDR3 spans 16 residues. V dropped 4 bases and J dropped 10; count of bases not matched to a gene: 14. From germline, CDR1 is SGHNT and CDR2 YYREEE (reference sequence). CDR3 residues: CASSPFGAGGPQEQFF. DNA of the CDR3: TGTGCCAGCAGCCCCTTTGGAGCGGGAGGGCCGCAGGAGCAGTTCTTC.

The chain couples TRBV7-2 to TRBJ1-5, with 7 positions matching TRBD1. The CDR3 runs 14 residues. Germline CDR1 is SGHTA and CDR2 is FQGNSA. The J segment lost 2 bases and the V segment lost 5 bases, leaving 3 bases of the junction unmatched. The CDR3 spells CASSPGTGNQPQHF. The CDR3 DNA reads TGTGCCAGCAGCCCCGGGACAGGCAATCAGCCCCAGCATTTT.

V is TRBV11-2 and J is TRBJ2-7; D is perhaps TRBD1 (6 bases). This CDR3 comprises 14 residues. V was shortened by 3 bases and J by 1 base, with 10 bases between the two germline ends. Germline lookup yields CDR1 SGHAT and CDR2 FQNNGV. The CDR3 sequence: CASSFSGASYEQYF. The CDR3 DNA sequence: TGTGCCAGCAGCTTTTCAGGGGCTTCCTACGAGCAGTACTTC. The full variable domain, with the rest looked up from reference TRBV11-2 and TRBJ2-7, is EAGVAQSPRYKIIEKRQSVAFWCNPISGHATLYWYQQILGQGPKLLIQFQNNGVVDDSQLPKDRFSAERLKGVDSTLKIQPAKLEDSAVYLCASSFSGASYEQYFGPGTRLTVT.